Listed below are T cell receptor beta chains from one sample, sequenced in a study of T cells expressing NK-cell markers. TCRdb re-called the 5' RACE reads; every CDR3 protein appears as one record, without DNA. This repertoire comprises some 460,000 distinct CDR3 sequences; its ten largest clones make up 1.4% to 1.5%. Sequenced material: blood T cells: a sorted CD56 or NKG2C T cell subset, CD4+ or CD8+ T cells, or bulk PBMC T cells (not recorded which). The receptors were gathered from a woman aged 45-65 years in good health. The CDR3 runs from the conserved cysteine through the conserved F or W. The order of the fields is V gene, J gene, CDR3 length, CDR3 protein.

v_gene: TRBV27; j_gene: TRBJ1-1; len: 17; CDR3aa: CASSFLTGGLGNTEAFF
v_gene: TRBV24-1; j_gene: TRBJ1-2; len: 16; CDR3aa: CATSDPSRGVQGGYTF
v_gene: TRBV20-1; j_gene: TRBJ1-2; len: 15; CDR3aa: CSARDRRTGGLGYTF
v_gene: TRBV5-1; j_gene: TRBJ2-1; len: 13; CDR3aa: CASSVKGAGEQFF
v_gene: TRBV29-1; j_gene: TRBJ2-7; len: 12; CDR3aa: CSAQLAMGEQYF
v_gene: TRBV20-1; j_gene: TRBJ2-1; len: 14; CDR3aa: CSPIAGVVYNEQFF
v_gene: TRBV3-1; j_gene: TRBJ2-7; len: 13; CDR3aa: CASWDRSSYEQYF
v_gene: TRBV19; j_gene: TRBJ2-1; len: 11; CDR3aa: CASTRTGLQFF
v_gene: TRBV15; j_gene: TRBJ1-2; len: 15; CDR3aa: CATSKRQGDNYGYTF
v_gene: TRBV24-1; j_gene: TRBJ2-3; len: 14; CDR3aa: CATSDSPGQGTQYF
v_gene: TRBV7-3; j_gene: TRBJ1-1; len: 14; CDR3aa: CASSNSGPNTEAFF
v_gene: TRBV4-1; j_gene: TRBJ2-4; len: 14; CDR3aa: CASSRTGVGNIQYF
v_gene: TRBV24-1; j_gene: TRBJ2-7; len: 15; CDR3aa: CATSGSQDSSYEQYF
v_gene: TRBV7-9; j_gene: TRBJ2-1; len: 14; CDR3aa: CASIYSRVYNEQFF
v_gene: TRBV27; j_gene: TRBJ1-1; len: 15; CDR3aa: CASSWGAGMNTEAFF
v_gene: TRBV3-1; j_gene: TRBJ2-1; len: 15; CDR3aa: CASGGGLAGFDEQFF
v_gene: TRBV9; j_gene: TRBJ2-2; len: 16; CDR3aa: CASTALATPNTGELFF
v_gene: TRBV10-3; j_gene: TRBJ1-2; len: 16; CDR3aa: CAISDPGQGALYGYTF
v_gene: TRBV20-1; j_gene: TRBJ2-1; len: 12; CDR3aa: CSARGGGNEQFF
v_gene: TRBV12-3/TRBV12-4; j_gene: TRBJ2-2; len: 17; CDR3aa: CASNTVLLAGVPGELFF
v_gene: TRBV5-6; j_gene: TRBJ2-5; len: 14; CDR3aa: CASSLPRGGETQYF
v_gene: TRBV5-1; j_gene: TRBJ2-3; len: 17; CDR3aa: CASSREGRAPTADTQYF
v_gene: TRBV20-1; j_gene: TRBJ2-1; len: 17; CDR3aa: CSARDFGGLAAYNEQFF
v_gene: TRBV20-1; j_gene: TRBJ2-4; len: 11; CDR3aa: CSAERGNIQYF
v_gene: TRBV20-1; j_gene: TRBJ2-7; len: 16; CDR3aa: CSARDAWAGDAYEQYF
v_gene: TRBV5-1; j_gene: TRBJ1-6; len: 15; CDR3aa: CASSSSPDSNSPLHF